This TCR beta chain was documented in a study of naive and memory T cell subsets. CMV status came from CD4+ T cell IFNgamma after overnight CMV lysate stimulation of fresh PBMCs. The V and J ends lost 2 bases and 7 bases respectively, with 11 bases between them. This CDR3 has 13 residues. Both TRBC1 and TRBC2 were covered by a beta constant-region primer of two equimolar oligonucleotides. Ligated cDNA was amplified by four rounds of PCR with nested alpha and beta constant-region primers and SP2. MiXCR, applied by TCRdb to the UMI-ligation and nested PCR reads, yields one record per CDR3 protein. The data hold 120,000 or so distinct CDR3 sequences, with just over 35% observed a single time.

The sequence was collected from a human donor in good health. Sequenced input: central memory CD4+ T cells from blood. This chain joins TRBV12-3 or TRBV12-4 and TRBJ1-2; perhaps TRBD1 as D (6 bases). The CDR3 DNA reads as TGTGCCAGCAGTTTACGGGGACAAGGTGGCTACACCTTC. This encodes CASSLRGQGGYTF.